What follows are 30 T cell receptor beta chains derived from one specimen sequenced in a study of cytomegalovirus exposure and HLA in healthy donors. Primers: 60 Vbeta forward and 13 Jbeta reverse. Profiled with immunoSEQ multiplex PCR; TCRdb holds only in-frame clones, not every one. The repertoire table contains 80,000 to 100,000 clones. The sequenced sample consisted of PBMCs. The receptors were sampled from a woman aged 25 to 45 in good health and CMV-seronegative.

The genes are TRBV6-5 and TRBJ1-5, with TRBD1 matching 7 bases. V gave up 2 bases and J gave up 6 bases; unmatched junction bases: 4. CDR1 is MNHEY, CDR2 SVGAGI, per germline. The CDR3 runs to 14 residues. As DNA, the CDR3 is TGTGCCAGCAGTTACGGGACAGAGGGTCAGCCCCAGCATTTT. It specifies CASSYGTEGQPQHF.

The gene calls are TRBV5-1 and TRBJ1-1, with D maybe TRBD1 (5 bases). Looked up from germline, CDR1 is SGHRS and CDR2 is YFSETQ. V lost 1 base, J lost 11 bases, and 15 bases lay in between. This CDR3 has 13 residues. The CDR3 sequence: CASSLRGGGWAFF. As DNA, the CDR3 is TGCGCCAGCAGCTTGCGGGGGGGAGGCTGGGCTTTCTTT.

J is TRBJ2-2 and V is TRBV5-1; TRBD1 might be the D (6 bases). The CDR3 runs to 14 residues. Between the trimmed V and J ends, which lost 4 bases and 1 base, there was a span of 8 bases. Looked up from germline, CDR1 is SGHRS and CDR2 is YFSETQ. DNA for the CDR3: TGCGCCAGCAGCGAGACAGGGAACACCGGGGAGCTGTTTTTT. This encodes CASSETGNTGELFF.

The CDR3 loop reads CASSWGGGETEAFF. The CDR3 DNA is TGCGCCAGCAGCTGGGGAGGGGGTGAAACTGAAGCTTTCTTT. The chain combines TRBV5-1 with TRBJ1-1; perhaps TRBD1 as D (6 bases). The germline V gene has CDR1 SGHRS and CDR2 YFSETQ. The CDR3 sequence is 14 residues long. V gave up 3 bases and J gave up 5 bases, with 14 bases separating them.

The chain links TRBV6-6 to TRBJ1-1; D is unclear. Trimming removed 4 bases from V and 1 base from J, with 7 bases in between. CDR1 is MNHNY and CDR2 is SVGAGI in the germline V gene (reference sequence). The CDR3 is made up of 13 amino acids. CDR3 loop: CASSFEKNTEAFF. The CDR3 DNA follows: TGTGCCAGCAGTTTTGAGAAGAACACTGAAGCTTTCTTT.

The chain is built from TRBV7-8 and TRBJ2-5; 10 positions match TRBD2. CDR3 length: 14 amino acids. Germline V gene sequence: CDR1 SGHVS, CDR2 FQNEAQ. Trimming at V came to 5 bases and at J to 3 bases, leaving 3 bases not matched to a gene. Written as DNA, the CDR3 is TGTGCCAGCAGCCTCCTAGCGGGGGAAGAGACCCAGTACTTC. It codes for CASSLLAGEETQYF.

The genes are TRBV28 and TRBJ2-3; TRBD2 aligns across 12 bases. Per the germline V gene, CDR1 is MDHEN and CDR2 is SYDVKM. The CDR3 has 16 amino acids. V gave up 6 bases and J gave up 2 bases; unmatched junction bases: 6. The CDR3 loop reads CASSLLAGGYTDTQYF. Here the CDR3 DNA reads TGTGCCAGCAGCCTCCTAGCGGGAGGGTACACAGATACGCAGTATTTT.

This chain's CDR3 is CASSIFPRGYNEQFF. As DNA, the CDR3 is TGTGCCAGTAGTATCTTCCCCAGGGGCTACAATGAGCAGTTCTTC. The chain carries TRBV19 and TRBJ2-1; D is possibly TRBD1 (6 bases). Per germline, CDR1 LNHDA and CDR2 SQIVND (reference sequence). This CDR3 has 15 amino acids. Trimming cost V 3 bases and J 3 bases, with 12 bases left between them.

The DNA for the CDR3 is TGTGCCAGCAGCTCGACACGCGCGAACACTGAAGCTTTCTTT. It translates to CASSSTRANTEAFF. V gene TRBV5-6 combines with J gene TRBJ1-1; D not certain. The V end lost 3 bases, the J end lost 1 base, and 10 bases lay between the germline ends. Germline V gene data show CDR1 as SGHDT and CDR2 as YYEEEE. The CDR3 is made up of 14 amino acids. Complete variable domain (other parts from reference TRBV5-6 and TRBJ1-1): DAGVTQSPTHLIKTRGQQVTLRCSPKSGHDTVSWYQQALGQGPQFIFQYYEEEERQRGNFPDRFSGHQFPNYSSELNVNALLLGDSALYLCASSSTRANTEAFFGQGTRLTVV.

The rearrangement uses TRBV18 and TRBJ1-5, with 7 bases fitting TRBD1. This CDR3 has 13 amino acids. The J segment lost 8 bases and the V segment lost 3 bases, leaving 4 bases of the junction unmatched. CDR1 is KGHSH, CDR2 LQKENI, per germline. In DNA form, the CDR3 reads TGTGCCAGCTCACCGGACAGGTCCGAGCCCCAGCATTTT. Translating gives CASSPDRSEPQHF.

The V call is TRBV29-1, the J call TRBJ2-6; TRBD2 aligns across 10 bases. The length of the CDR3 is 16 residues. The V gene's germline CDR1 is SQVTM and CDR2 ANQGSEA. J gave up 4 bases and V 7 bases, and 10 bases lay outside the gene matches. The CDR3 protein is CSAEGLAGAGANVLTF. The CDR3 region has the DNA TGCAGCGCTGAGGGGCTAGCGGGAGCAGGGGCCAACGTCCTGACTTTC.

V and J are TRBV4-2 and TRBJ1-3; D perhaps matches TRBD1 (6 bases). The CDR3 is 16 amino acids. Looked up from germline, CDR1 is LGHNA and CDR2 is YNFKEQ. V lost 6 bases, J lost 2 bases, and 17 bases lay in between. The DNA for the CDR3 is TGTGCCAGCAGTCGTACAGGGCGATTGACTGGAAACACCATATATTTT. Amino acid sequence: CASSRTGRLTGNTIYF.

V usage is TRBV5-1 and J usage is TRBJ1-5, with 8 bases lining up with TRBD1. The CDR3 is made up of 15 amino acids. J gave up 1 base and V 3 bases, and 3 bases lay outside the gene matches. Per germline, CDR1 SGHRS and CDR2 YFSETQ. The CDR3 region has the DNA TGCGCCAGCAGCTGGTGGACAGGGAGCAATCAGCCCCAGCATTTT. Translated: CASSWWTGSNQPQHF.

The J gene is TRBJ2-7, the V gene TRBV29-1, with a possible D match to TRBD1 (6 bases). Germline V gives CDR1 SQVTM, CDR2 ANQGSEA. Trimming removed 5 bases at V and 2 bases at J, with 13 bases between. There are 13 residues in the CDR3. CDR3 sequence: CSVRDTLAYEQYF. CDR3 nucleotide sequence: TGCAGCGTTAGGGACACCCTGGCCTACGAGCAGTACTTC.

The chain combines TRBV28 with TRBJ2-7; a weak D match, TRBD1 (6 bases). Per the germline V gene, CDR1 is MDHEN and CDR2 is SYDVKM. Trimming left V 5 bases short and J 0 bases short, with 11 bases between. The CDR3 spans 14 residues. CDR3 residues: CASSPDRSSYEQYF. Written as DNA, the CDR3 is TGTGCCAGCAGTCCCGACAGGAGCTCCTACGAGCAGTACTTC.

The V and J genes are TRBV6-5 and TRBJ1-3, with a possible D match to TRBD1 (6 bases). V was pared by 4 bases and J by 4 bases, with 17 bases between. The CDR3 is 16 amino acids. Per germline, CDR1 MNHEY and CDR2 SVGAGI. CDR3 sequence: CASSFSGHRFGNTIYF. CDR3 bases: TGTGCCAGCAGTTTTTCGGGACACCGATTCGGAAACACCATATATTTT.

The chain uses TRBV19 and TRBJ2-1, with 9 bases aligning to TRBD2. Germline CDR1 reads LNHDA; CDR2 reads SQIVND (reference sequence). With 10 bases clipped from V and 1 base from J, the junction kept 8 bases outside the gene matches. The CDR3 contains 15 residues. The DNA for the CDR3 is TGTGCCACCTCTATTAGCGGGAGTTCCTACAATGAGCAGTTCTTC. Amino acids: CATSISGSSYNEQFF.

The chain carries TRBV30 and TRBJ1-1; 7 bases fit TRBD1. J lost 1 base, V lost 3 bases, and 11 bases had no gene match. Germline V gives CDR1 GTSNPN, CDR2 SVGIG (reference sequence). The CDR3 is 16 amino acids. The CDR3 here is CAWRRIWTGKNTEAFF. The CDR3 region has the DNA TGTGCCTGGAGAAGAATCTGGACAGGAAAGAACACTGAAGCTTTCTTT.

The chain carries TRBV7-8 and TRBJ1-5, with a possible D match to TRBD1 (6 bases). Per germline, CDR1 SGHVS and CDR2 FQNEAQ. The V end was cut by 1 base, the J end by 7 bases, with 8 bases between. The CDR3 is 13 amino acids. The CDR3 is CASSLDRAQPQHF. The CDR3 coding sequence is TGTGCCAGCAGCTTAGACAGGGCCCAGCCCCAGCATTTT. The whole variable domain, filled in from reference TRBV7-8 and TRBJ1-5, reads GAGVSQSPRYKVAKRGQDVALRCDPISGHVSLFWYQQALGQGPEFLTYFQNEAQLDKSGLPSDRFFAERPEGSVSTLKIQRTQQEDSAVYLCASSLDRAQPQHFGDGTRLSIL.

The rearrangement links TRBV5-1 to TRBJ1-1; D is unclear. Trimming shortened V by 0 bases and J by 0 bases, and 12 bases separated the two germline ends. The CDR3 is made up of 16 amino acids. CDR1 is SGHRS, CDR2 YFSETQ, per germline. This chain's CDR3 is CASSLEVEDVNTEAFF. CDR3 nucleotide sequence: TGCGCCAGCAGCTTGGAGGTGGAGGACGTGAACACTGAAGCTTTCTTT.

This rearrangement joins TRBV6-5 to TRBJ1-4; possible D gene TRBD1, 6 bases. V was clipped by 7 bases and J by 1 base, with 10 bases between them. Germline assignment: CDR1 MNHEY and CDR2 SVGAGI. The CDR3 is 14 residues long. This CDR3 is CASKQGQTNEKLFF. CDR3 DNA sequence: TGTGCCAGCAAACAGGGACAAACTAATGAAAAACTGTTTTTT.

This sequence joins TRBV5-1 and TRBJ2-3, with D unclear. The CDR3 totals 13 residues. The V gene lost 5 bases and the J gene lost 6 bases, with 13 bases spanning the gap. Germline CDR1 is SGHRS and CDR2 is YFSETQ. In DNA form, the CDR3 reads TGCGCCAGCAGTCCTGAGAGCCGGGATACGCAGTATTTT. Translating gives CASSPESRDTQYF.

This chain connects TRBV21-1 to TRBJ2-7; the D call TRBD2 from the table was never checked on the DNA. TRBV21-1 is a pseudogene. The CDR3 is made up of 15 amino acids. This CDR3 is CASSLPLRRDYEQYF. The CDR3, as DNA: TGTGCCAGCAGCCTGCCACTCCGGAGAGACTACGAGCAGTACTTC.

The chain has TRBV5-1 and TRBJ2-1; 10 nucleotides agree with TRBD2. The CDR3 contains 15 residues. Germline V gives CDR1 SGHRS, CDR2 YFSETQ. The V gene end was trimmed by 8 bases and the J gene end by 8 bases; junction bases not matched to a gene: 13. The CDR3 here is CASSQASGSRYEQFF. DNA of the CDR3: TGCGCCAGTTCACAGGCTAGCGGGAGTCGGTATGAGCAGTTCTTC.

J is TRBJ2-3 and V is TRBV6-1; tentative D call: TRBD2 (6 bases). V lost 0 bases to trimming and J lost 4 bases, with 8 bases between them. Germline lookup yields CDR1 MNHNS and CDR2 SASEGT. CDR3 size: 14 residues. The CDR3, as DNA: TGTGCCAGCAGTGAAGCGTCGGGAGCAGATACGCAGTATTTT. Protein sequence: CASSEASGADTQYF.

The chain links TRBV6-5 to TRBJ1-2, with D hard to call. Germline V gives CDR1 MNHEY, CDR2 SVGAGI. CDR3 length equals 13 residues. Between the trimmed V and J ends, which lost 5 bases and 4 bases, there was a span of 11 bases. In nucleotides, the CDR3 is TGTGCCAGCAGTAGAACTGGTTTCTATGGCTACACCTTC. It encodes CASSRTGFYGYTF.

V usage is TRBV5-1 and J usage is TRBJ2-7; 11 bases are shared with TRBD2. The CDR3 has 16 residues. V gave up 2 bases and J gave up 5 bases; unmatched junction bases: 9. In germline, CDR1 is SGHRS, CDR2 YFSETQ. The CDR3 is CASSLRTSGFLHEQYF. DNA for the CDR3: TGCGCCAGCAGCTTAAGGACTAGCGGGTTCCTCCACGAGCAGTACTTC.

The chain combines TRBV11-2 with TRBJ1-2; 7 bases are a match to TRBD1. The CDR3 consists of 14 residues. Trimming removed 3 bases from V and 3 bases from J; junction bases left unmatched: 4. Germline V gene data show CDR1 as SGHAT and CDR2 as FQNNGV. The DNA of the CDR3 is TGTGCCAGCAGCTTTGAAACAGGGGACTATGGCTACACCTTC. It translates to CASSFETGDYGYTF.

The genes are TRBV29-1 and TRBJ2-5; possibly TRBD2 for D (5 bases). V was cut by 7 bases and J by 7 bases, with 22 bases left in between. Germline V CDR1 and CDR2: SQVTM, ANQGSEA. The CDR3 has 14 amino acids. The CDR3, as DNA: TGCAGCGCCCGAGGGTCAGGAGAAGGGAGGACCCAGTACTTC. Translation: CSARGSGEGRTQYF.

The J gene is TRBJ2-3, the V gene TRBV6-1, with 9 nucleotides matching TRBD1. Trimming removed 11 bases from V and 4 bases from J; junction bases left unmatched: 13. The CDR3 is 15 residues long. Germline loops: CDR1 MNHNS, CDR2 SASEGT. This CDR3 reads CAVKRTGVNSDTQYF. Written as DNA, the CDR3 is TGTGCCGTTAAGAGGACAGGGGTTAATTCAGATACGCAGTATTTT.